The 30 T cell receptor beta chains below come from one sample, sequenced in a study of OX40 agonist ivuxolimab in advanced cancers. Profiling relied on immunoSEQ multiplex PCR, and the TCRdb table lists in-frame clones only, not all of them. Of tens of thousands of clones in the sample, about nine tenths were seen once. Sequenced material: CD4+ or CD8+ T cells sorted from blood, taken in a trial of the OX40 agonist ivuxolimab. All receptors derive from an adult with an advanced solid tumor such as melanoma, head and neck, liver or kidney cancer.

This clone was seen only a few times. V gene TRBV27 combines with J gene TRBJ2-5; 8 bases line up with TRBD1. The CDR3 has 16 residues. Germline CDR1 reads MNHEY; CDR2 reads SMNVEV (reference sequence). Trimming at V came to 0 bases and at J to 4 bases, leaving 7 bases not matched to a gene. The CDR3 region is CASSLSRGQIGETQYF. In nucleotides, the CDR3 is TGTGCCAGCAGTTTATCCAGGGGGCAAATCGGAGAGACCCAGTACTTC.

This sequence joins TRBV4-1 and TRBJ2-1; D perhaps matches TRBD2 (6 bases). CDR3 length: 18 amino acids. V shed 1 base and J shed 0 bases, with 16 bases lying between them. CDR1 MGHRA and CDR2 YSYEKL come from the germline V gene. CDR3 DNA: TGCGCCAGCAGCCAAGTACCCTTAGCGGTATCCTCCTACAATGAGCAGTTCTTC. Protein sequence: CASSQVPLAVSSYNEQFF.

The chain combines TRBV6-1 with TRBJ1-2, with no clear D. Trimming removed 2 bases from V and 4 bases from J, with 8 bases in between. Germline lookup yields CDR1 MNHNS and CDR2 SASEGT. CDR3 length: 13 amino acids. The CDR3 sequence: CASSEPGFYGYTF. CDR3 nucleotide sequence: TGTGCCAGCAGTGAACCCGGGTTCTATGGCTACACCTTC.

With respect to this clone: The sample contains more than one DNA sequence encoding this CDR3. The J gene is TRBJ2-7, the V gene TRBV10-3; 7 bases agree with TRBD1. Trimming removed 6 bases from V and 2 bases from J; junction bases left unmatched: 10. The germline gives CDR1 ENHRY, CDR2 SYGVKD. The CDR3 covers 15 residues. The CDR3: CAISEPRQGAYEQYF. The DNA of the CDR3 is TGTGCCATCAGCGAGCCCCGCCAGGGGGCCTACGAGCAGTACTTC.

A word on this clone: This sample also contains other DNA sequences that code for the same CDR3. CDR3 residues: CASSYSRGDTEAFF. The CDR3 DNA is TGTGCCAGCAGTTACTCCCGAGGAGACACTGAAGCTTTCTTT. The chain has TRBV6-6 and TRBJ1-1; no clear D gene. The V end was cut by 0 bases, the J end by 3 bases, with 8 bases between. Germline V gives CDR1 MNHNY, CDR2 SVGAGI (reference sequence). There are 14 residues in the CDR3.

In DNA form, the CDR3 reads TGTGCCAGCAGTTACCTCGGGGTAACCTACGAGCAGTACTTC. This translates into CASSYLGVTYEQYF. The V call is TRBV6-5, the J call TRBJ2-7; D may be TRBD2 (5 bases). The CDR3 is 14 amino acids. V lost 2 bases, J lost 2 bases, and 10 bases lay in between. Per germline, CDR1 MNHEY and CDR2 SVGAGI.

This chain links TRBV27 with TRBJ2-7, with D perhaps TRBD1 or TRBD2 (5 bases each). The CDR3 runs to 14 residues. Germline values: CDR1 MNHEY, CDR2 SMNVEV (reference sequence). Trimming took off 2 bases at V and 2 bases at J, with 10 bases between the two ends. The CDR3 is CASSLGDGTYEQYF. The CDR3 DNA is TGTGCCAGCAGTTTAGGGGACGGAACCTACGAGCAGTACTTC.

The J gene is TRBJ1-2, the V gene TRBV6-9; 7 bases are a match to TRBD1. The junction had 10 bases not matched to a gene; V was cut back by 9 bases and J by 6 bases. The germline gives CDR1 MNHGY, CDR2 SVAAGI. The CDR3 totals 13 residues. The CDR3, as DNA: TGTGCCAGGACATTCACAGGGGTGGATGGCTACACCTTC. Its protein product is CARTFTGVDGYTF.

The rearrangement uses TRBV28 and TRBJ1-1, with TRBD1 as a possible D gene (5 bases). The CDR3 is made up of 13 amino acids. The V end lost 6 bases, the J end lost 3 bases, and 11 bases lay between the germline ends. The germline CDR1 and CDR2 sequences are MDHEN and SYDVKM. The CDR3 coding sequence is TGTGCCAGCAGGCTGGGGGGATACACTGAAGCTTTCTTT. It translates to CASRLGGYTEAFF.

This clone is a singleton in its sample. The V gene is TRBV28, the J gene TRBJ1-2; D is unresolved. CDR1 is MDHEN and CDR2 is SYDVKM in the germline V gene. Trimming removed 6 bases at V and 5 bases at J, with 22 bases between. The CDR3 consists of 16 residues. DNA for the CDR3: TGTGCCAGCAGACTTGAGGGAGCGAGGACCAATTATGGCTACACCTTC. Translated, it gives CASRLEGARTNYGYTF.

The rearrangement links TRBV7-9 to TRBJ2-3; D gene ambiguous. The CDR3 length is 14 residues. The germline CDR1 and CDR2 sequences are SEHNR and FQNEAQ (reference sequence). V lost 4 bases, J lost 0 bases, and 8 bases lay in between. Here the CDR3 reads CASSSPKSTDTQYF. The CDR3 nucleotides read TGTGCCAGCAGCTCTCCAAAGAGCACAGATACGCAGTATTTT.

The CDR3 protein is CASSLGLAGGSGETQYF. For the CDR3, the DNA is TGTGCCAGCAGCTTAGGACTAGCGGGAGGTTCTGGAGAGACCCAGTACTTC. The chain carries TRBV7-6 and TRBJ2-5; 13 bases agree with TRBD2. V was clipped by 1 base and J by 4 bases; unmatched bases: 6. Germline CDR1 and CDR2: SGHVS and FNYEAQ. This CDR3 spans 17 amino acids.

The rearrangement joins TRBV7-9 to TRBJ1-2; the D gene is possibly TRBD1 (6 bases). The germline V gene has CDR1 SEHNR and CDR2 FQNEAQ (reference sequence). The CDR3 totals 16 residues. Trimming took off 5 bases at V and 5 bases at J, with 21 bases between the two ends. CDR3 DNA sequence: TGTGCCAGCAGCCCCACTGGATGGGGGGCTGGTTATGGCTACACCTTC. This encodes CASSPTGWGAGYGYTF. Based on the CDR3 plus reference TRBV7-9 and TRBJ1-2, the full variable domain is DTGVSQNPRHKITKRGQNVTFRCDPISEHNRLYWYRQTLGQGPEFLTYFQNEAQLEKSRLLSDRFSAERPKGSFSTLEIQRTEQGDSAMYLCASSPTGWGAGYGYTFGSGTRLTVV.

This clone is a singleton in its sample. J is TRBJ2-7 and V is TRBV6-6, with a weak D call TRBD1 (6 bases). The length of the CDR3 is 13 residues. V shed 4 bases and J shed 3 bases, with 10 bases lying between them. CDR1 is MNHNY and CDR2 is SVGAGI in the germline V gene (reference sequence). In nucleotides, the CDR3 is TGTGCCAGCAGTTGGACAGCATACTACGAGCAGTACTTC. This encodes CASSWTAYYEQYF.

The gene calls are TRBV2 and TRBJ1-2, with D perhaps TRBD1 (5 bases). CDR3 length equals 16 residues. Trimming cost V 3 bases and J 3 bases, with 17 bases left between them. The V gene's germline CDR1 is SNHLY and CDR2 FYNNEI. DNA for the CDR3: TGTGCCAGCAGTGATATTTCGGGGCGGGCTGACTATGGCTACACCTTC. It yields the protein CASSDISGRADYGYTF.

This chain links TRBV7-6 with TRBJ2-5; 8 bases fit TRBD2. The V segment lost 4 bases and the J segment 5 bases; nucleotides outside the gene matches: 9. This CDR3 comprises 15 residues. The V gene's germline CDR1 is SGHVS and CDR2 FNYEAQ. The CDR3 DNA is TGTGCCAGCAGCTCCAAGCGGGAGAGGGGGGAGACCCAGTACTTC. This encodes CASSSKRERGETQYF.

The genes are TRBV25-1 and TRBJ2-7; perhaps D is TRBD1 or TRBD2 (5 bases each). Germline V gene sequence: CDR1 MGHDK, CDR2 SYGVNS. V lost 6 bases and J lost 0, with 15 bases in between. This CDR3 comprises 15 residues. The CDR3 is CASSEGTRGSYEQYF. CDR3 coding DNA: TGTGCCAGCAGCGAAGGGACCCGGGGCTCCTACGAGCAGTACTTC.

This rearrangement joins TRBV9 to TRBJ1-5, with D uncertain. CDR3 length equals 13 residues. Germline V CDR1 and CDR2: SGDLS, YYNGEE. With 2 bases removed from V and 4 bases from J, the gap between germline ends came to 7 bases. The DNA of the CDR3 is TGTGCCAGCAGCGTCGGACTTAATCAGCCCCAGCATTTT. Protein: CASSVGLNQPQHF.

This chain uses TRBV28 with TRBJ2-5, with 7 bases lining up with TRBD1. The closer fit of TRBJ2-7 to the DNA end suggests the J call may be wrong. CDR1 MDHEN and CDR2 SYDVKM come from the germline V gene. The CDR3 consists of 13 residues. The CDR3 sequence is CASNSGGSYEQYF. The CDR3 DNA is TGTGCCAGCAACTCAGGGGGCTCCTACGAGCAGTACTTC.

The J gene is TRBJ2-5, the V gene TRBV11-3, with a possible D match to TRBD2 (5 bases). There are 16 residues in the CDR3. V dropped 1 base and J dropped 1 base, with 13 bases sitting between them. Germline CDR1 and CDR2: SGHNT and YENEEA. CDR3 in DNA: TGTGCCAGCAGCTTAGGGCGGAGAGGGCCCCAAGAGACCCAGTACTTC. This translates into CASSLGRRGPQETQYF.

V usage is TRBV30 and J usage is TRBJ2-2; unclear D gene. The CDR3 covers 11 residues. Germline V gives CDR1 GTSNPN, CDR2 SVGIG (reference sequence). V lost 2 bases, J lost 2 bases, and 0 bases lay in between. The CDR3 DNA reads as TGTGCCTGGAGTAACACCGGGGAGCTGTTTTTT. As protein: CAWSNTGELFF.

The chain uses TRBV5-1 and TRBJ2-7; 9 nucleotides match TRBD2. The CDR3 is 17 amino acids. J gave up 0 bases and V 3 bases, and 10 bases lay outside the gene matches. Germline V gives CDR1 SGHRS, CDR2 YFSETQ. In nucleotides, the CDR3 is TGCGCCAGCAGCTCCGGGACTAGCTTACAGAGCTCCTACGAGCAGTACTTC. Its translation is CASSSGTSLQSSYEQYF. Full variable domain (missing parts from reference TRBV5-1 and TRBJ2-7): KAGVTQTPRYLIKTRGQQVTLSCSPISGHRSVSWYQQTPGQGLQFLFEYFSETQRNKGNFPGRFSGRQFSNSRSEMNVSTLELGDSALYLCASSSGTSLQSSYEQYFGPGTRLTVT.

The chain carries TRBV27 and TRBJ1-1, with 7 bases that match TRBD1. Germline V gene sequence: CDR1 MNHEY, CDR2 SMNVEV (reference sequence). CDR3 length equals 14 residues. V dropped 8 bases and J dropped 0; count of bases not matched to a gene: 6. DNA for the CDR3: TGTGCCAGCGCACCGGGACAGATGAACACTGAAGCTTTCTTT. Residues: CASAPGQMNTEAFF.

The chain employs TRBV27 and TRBJ2-7; no reliable D call. The CDR3 extends over 13 amino acids. Germline loops: CDR1 MNHEY, CDR2 SMNVEV (reference sequence). The germline V and J ends were trimmed by 3 bases and 2 bases, with 8 bases remaining between them. CDR3 sequence reads: CASSLAEPYEQYF. The CDR3 DNA reads TGTGCCAGCAGTTTGGCGGAGCCCTACGAGCAGTACTTC.

The chain recombines TRBV7-9 with TRBJ2-6; D may match TRBD1 or TRBD2 (5 bases each). Germline CDR1 reads SEHNR; CDR2 reads FQNEAQ (reference sequence). Trimming shortened V by 2 bases and J by 2 bases, and 13 bases separated the two germline ends. The CDR3 totals 17 residues. The CDR3 is CASSLFLSGPGANVLTF. The DNA of the CDR3 is TGTGCCAGCAGCTTATTCCTTTCGGGACCTGGGGCCAACGTCCTGACTTTC.

The V gene is TRBV10-3, the J gene TRBJ2-1, with TRBD2 matching over 8 bases. Germline lookup yields CDR1 ENHRY and CDR2 SYGVKD. This CDR3 spans 14 amino acids. V gave up 6 bases and J gave up 7 bases; unmatched junction bases: 8. The CDR3 coding sequence is TGTGCCATCAGCCCGGGACTAGAGGGTAATGAGCAGTTCTTC. Protein product: CAISPGLEGNEQFF.

The rearrangement uses TRBV7-3 and TRBJ2-1; D is unclear. The CDR3 length is 13 residues. Germline CDR1 reads SGHTA; CDR2 reads FQGTGA. Trimming took off 2 bases at V and 7 bases at J, with 9 bases between the two ends. The CDR3 spells CASSLSLGNEQFF. The DNA for the CDR3 is TGTGCCAGCAGCTTATCATTGGGGAATGAGCAGTTCTTC. Variable domain in full (rest from reference TRBV7-3 and TRBJ2-1): GAGVSQTPSNKVTEKGKYVELRCDPISGHTALYWYRQSLGQGPEFLIYFQGTGAADDSGLPNDRFFAVRPEGSVSTLKIQRTERGDSAVYLCASSLSLGNEQFFGPGTRLTVL.

This clone appeared a single time. The chain employs TRBV4-2 and TRBJ1-3; D is unclear. The CDR3 loop spans 12 amino acids. Germline V lookup: CDR1 LGHNA, CDR2 YNFKEQ. V was trimmed by 0 bases and J by 9 bases, leaving 6 bases between them. The CDR3 nucleotides read TGTGCCAGCAGCCAAGAGCGGCGCACCATATATTTT. Translating it yields CASSQERRTIYF.

The J gene is TRBJ2-5, the V gene TRBV5-1; TRBD2 matches at 16 bases. This CDR3 has 17 amino acids. V gave up 2 bases and J gave up 4 bases; unmatched junction bases: 5. CDR1 and CDR2 (germline): SGHRS, YFSETQ. CDR3 DNA sequence: TGCGCCAGCAGCTTCGGGACTAGCGGGAGGGCCCCAGAGACCCAGTACTTC. Protein sequence: CASSFGTSGRAPETQYF.

This chain links TRBV9 with TRBJ2-7; TRBD2 agrees at 8 bases. Germline CDR1 reads SGDLS; CDR2 reads YYNGEE. V shed 0 bases, J shed 3 bases, and the junction held 5 bases outside the gene matches. There are 15 residues in the CDR3. CDR3 residues: CASSVEAGGDYEQYF. CDR3 DNA: TGTGCCAGCAGCGTAGAGGCGGGAGGAGACTACGAGCAGTACTTC.